This is a list of T cell receptor beta chains from one sample in a study of Tregs in tolerant kidney transplant recipients. Assay used: immunoSEQ multiplex PCR; TCRdb lists only in-frame clones, some missing. The profile covers about 90,000 clones, with 80% to 95% appearing a single time and 1.6% taken by the ten largest. The sample consisted of CD4+ T cells from blood (PBMCs), taken 12 months after the transplant. The source of these receptors is a human patient who received a combined kidney and bone marrow transplant. Some T cells may be the graft donor's. The CDR3 runs from the conserved cysteine through the conserved F or W. D genes are given only for firm matches. A row's size may be missing; if present it is once, few, many or a size class.

v_gene: TRBV7-9
d_gene: TRBD2
abundance: .
j_gene: TRBJ2-1
CDR3nt: TGTGCCAGCAGCTTTGCGGGAGGAACCTACAATGAGCAGTTCTTC
CDR3aa: CASSFAGGTYNEQFF

v_gene: TRBV7-9
d_gene: .
abundance: .
j_gene: TRBJ2-3
CDR3nt: TGTGCCAGCAGCCAGGGGGGAAGCACAGATACGCAGTATTTT
CDR3aa: CASSQGGSTDTQYF

v_gene: TRBV9
d_gene: TRBD1
abundance: .
j_gene: TRBJ2-1
CDR3nt: TGTGCCAGCAACGACAGGGGATGGGACAATGAGCAGTTCTTC
CDR3aa: CASNDRGWDNEQFF

v_gene: TRBV12-5
d_gene: .
abundance: once
j_gene: TRBJ2-3
CDR3nt: TGTGCTAGTGGTTTGGTTGCGGGGAATGGGGCCTTTTTT
CDR3aa: CASGLVAGNGAFF

v_gene: TRBV11-1
d_gene: .
abundance: .
j_gene: TRBJ2-5
CDR3nt: TGTGCCAGCAGCTTTAATACTCAAGAGACCCAGTACTTC
CDR3aa: CASSFNTQETQYF

v_gene: TRBV6-1
d_gene: TRBD2
abundance: .
j_gene: TRBJ2-1
CDR3nt: TGTGCCACCAAGCGGGAGTTCTCCTACAATGAGCAGTTCTTC
CDR3aa: CATKREFSYNEQFF

v_gene: TRBV5-1
d_gene: TRBD2
abundance: medium-sized
j_gene: TRBJ2-7
CDR3nt: TGCGCCAGCAGCTTGGCCATCGGGGGGGCTGAAGAGCAGTACTTC
CDR3aa: CASSLAIGGAEEQYF

v_gene: TRBV5-1
d_gene: .
abundance: .
j_gene: TRBJ2-7
CDR3nt: TGCGCCAGCAGCACCCCCAGAACTGGCGGATCCTACGAGCAGTACTTC
CDR3aa: CASSTPRTGGSYEQYF

v_gene: TRBV7-3
d_gene: .
abundance: .
j_gene: TRBJ2-2
CDR3nt: TGTGCCAGCAGCTTATGGGGGGGGCCGGGAACCGGGGAGCTGTTTTTT
CDR3aa: CASSLWGGPGTGELFF

v_gene: TRBV5-1
d_gene: TRBD1
abundance: .
j_gene: TRBJ1-3
CDR3nt: TGCGCCAGCAGCCGACAGGGAGGTGGAAACACCATATATTTT
CDR3aa: CASSRQGGGNTIYF

v_gene: TRBV7-2
d_gene: .
abundance: .
j_gene: TRBJ1-1
CDR3nt: TGTGCCAGCAGCCCCCCCGGAGGAGTCCTGAACACTGAAGCTTTCTTT
CDR3aa: CASSPPGGVLNTEAFF

v_gene: TRBV4-3
d_gene: .
abundance: .
j_gene: TRBJ2-3
CDR3nt: TGCGCCAGCAGCCAAGTATCTACGGGTACAGATACGCAGTATTTT
CDR3aa: CASSQVSTGTDTQYF

v_gene: TRBV5-1
d_gene: TRBD1
abundance: .
j_gene: TRBJ2-7
CDR3nt: TGCGCCAGCAGCTTGGAAACAGGGGGCGCTGGATACGAGCAGTACTTC
CDR3aa: CASSLETGGAGYEQYF

v_gene: TRBV5-6
d_gene: .
abundance: .
j_gene: TRBJ1-6
CDR3nt: TGTGCCAGCAGCTTGGCCGGCGCAGGGGTTGGTTCACCCCTCCACTTT
CDR3aa: CASSLAGAGVGSPLHF

v_gene: TRBV6-6
d_gene: .
abundance: once
j_gene: TRBJ1-1
CDR3nt: TGTGCCAGCAGTTACGCCGGGGGGAACACTGAAGCTTTCTTT
CDR3aa: CASSYAGGNTEAFF

v_gene: TRBV19
d_gene: TRBD1
abundance: .
j_gene: TRBJ1-4
CDR3nt: TGTGCCAGTCGGGCCGGGACAGGGCAAGAAAAACTGTTTTTT
CDR3aa: CASRAGTGQEKLFF

v_gene: TRBV5-1
d_gene: TRBD2
abundance: .
j_gene: TRBJ2-7
CDR3nt: TGCGCCAGCAGCCTGGGACTAGCGGGAGTCTCCGAGCAGTACTTC
CDR3aa: CASSLGLAGVSEQYF

v_gene: TRBV4-3
d_gene: TRBD1
abundance: .
j_gene: TRBJ1-2
CDR3nt: TGCGCCAGCAGCCAATGGGGACAGGGGGACGGTGGCTACACCTTC
CDR3aa: CASSQWGQGDGGYTF

v_gene: TRBV28
d_gene: .
abundance: .
j_gene: TRBJ2-1
CDR3nt: TGTGCCAGCAGTTTTATGGGGGGCTACAATGAGCAGTTCTTC
CDR3aa: CASSFMGGYNEQFF

v_gene: TRBV27
d_gene: .
abundance: .
j_gene: TRBJ2-7
CDR3nt: TGTGCCAGCAGTTTATGGGGGGACCACTACGAGCAGTACTTC
CDR3aa: CASSLWGDHYEQYF

v_gene: TRBV6-6
d_gene: .
abundance: .
j_gene: TRBJ1-2
CDR3nt: TGTGCCACCGCCAGGGCCTCCGGGAACTATGGCTACACCTTC
CDR3aa: CATARASGNYGYTF

v_gene: TRBV7-9
d_gene: TRBD2
abundance: .
j_gene: TRBJ2-3
CDR3nt: TGTGCCAGCAGCGAGACTAGCGGGGCTAGCACAGATACGCAGTATTTT
CDR3aa: CASSETSGASTDTQYF